The 22 T cell receptor beta chains in this list originate from one sample, sequenced in a study of blood T cell repertoires in COVID-19. Assay used: immunoSEQ multiplex PCR; TCRdb lists only in-frame clones, some missing. Seen here are around 400,000 clones, over 75% observed once, and the top ten hold under 3%. Sequenced material: peripheral blood. The receptors derive from a woman in her fifties or sixties with COVID-19, enrolled during active disease.

The genes are TRBV28 and TRBJ2-2, with TRBD2 matching 13 bases. The germline V gene encodes CDR1 MDHEN and CDR2 SYDVKM. The CDR3 consists of 15 residues. V gave up 6 bases and J gave up 6 bases; unmatched junction bases: 4. The CDR3 reads CASRTTSGGPGELFF. In DNA form, the CDR3 reads TGTGCCAGCAGAACGACTAGCGGGGGGCCCGGGGAGCTGTTTTTT.

V is TRBV7-2 and J is TRBJ2-5; D may be TRBD2 (5 bases). Germline V gene sequence: CDR1 SGHTA, CDR2 FQGNSA. CDR3 size: 13 residues. The V end was cut by 2 bases, the J end by 8 bases, with 12 bases between. DNA for the CDR3: TGTGCCAGCAGCTTACACGACCCGGGAACCCAGTACTTC. It is translated as CASSLHDPGTQYF.

The chain uses TRBV24-1 and TRBJ2-2; 8 bases are shared with TRBD1. V was clipped by 7 bases and J by 2 bases; unmatched bases: 14. CDR3 size: 18 residues. Germline assignment: CDR1 KGHDR and CDR2 SFDVKD. CDR3 in DNA: TGTGCCACCAGCACCCACCGCGGGACAGGCGTTAACACCGGGGAGCTGTTTTTT. Translating it yields CATSTHRGTGVNTGELFF.

The chain couples TRBV7-8 to TRBJ1-4, with TRBD1 matching over 7 bases. With 4 bases clipped from V and 5 bases from J, the junction kept 7 bases outside the gene matches. Germline CDR1 SGHVS, CDR2 FQNEAQ. This CDR3 spans 15 amino acids. The CDR3 sequence is CASSYQTGRNEKLFF. Here the CDR3 DNA reads TGTGCCAGCAGCTACCAGACAGGGCGGAATGAAAAACTGTTTTTT.

This sequence joins TRBV7-8 and TRBJ2-5; D is perhaps TRBD1 (6 bases). The CDR3 has 12 amino acids. Trimming cost V 1 base and J 9 bases, with 9 bases left between them. Germline CDR1 and CDR2: SGHVS and FQNEAQ. The CDR3 loop is CASSLEGGAQYF. The CDR3 DNA reads TGTGCCAGCAGCTTAGAAGGGGGAGCCCAGTACTTC.

This chain joins TRBV6-6 and TRBJ1-1, with D perhaps matching TRBD1 (5 bases). V lost 5 bases, J lost 4 bases, and 14 bases lay in between. Germline CDR1 is MNHNY and CDR2 is SVGAGI (reference sequence). The length of the CDR3 is 14 residues. The CDR3 region is CASSPPGGVTEAFF. The CDR3 DNA reads as TGTGCCAGCAGTCCCCCCGGAGGGGTCACTGAAGCTTTCTTT.

The chain recombines TRBV18 with TRBJ1-5; a possible D gene is TRBD1 (5 bases). V was clipped by 1 base and J by 4 bases, with 14 bases between them. CDR3 length: 16 residues. Germline lookup yields CDR1 KGHSH and CDR2 LQKENI. The DNA for the CDR3 is TGTGCCAGCTCACCACGGCCCGGGGGGTTGAATCAGCCCCAGCATTTT. It is translated as CASSPRPGGLNQPQHF. The full variable domain, completed using reference TRBV18 and TRBJ1-5, is NAGVMQNPRHLVRRRGQEARLRCSPMKGHSHVYWYRQLPEEGLKFMVYLQKENIIDESGMPKERFSAEFPKEGPSILRIQQVVRGDSAAYFCASSPRPGGLNQPQHFGDGTRLSIL.

This chain connects TRBV29-1 to TRBJ2-2; D is undetermined. Germline V gene data show CDR1 as SQVTM and CDR2 as ANQGSEA. This CDR3 is built from 12 residues. Between the trimmed V and J ends, which lost 4 bases and 7 bases, there was a span of 10 bases. In nucleotides, the CDR3 is TGCAGCGTTGTCCTCGGTAACGGGGAGCTGTTTTTT. Its protein product is CSVVLGNGELFF.

The gene calls are TRBV15 and TRBJ1-5; tentative D call: TRBD1 (6 bases). CDR1 and CDR2 (germline): LNHNV, YYDKDF (reference sequence). The germline V and J ends were trimmed by 5 bases and 0 bases, with 14 bases remaining between them. There are 16 residues in the CDR3. The CDR3 sequence is CATSARTDYSNQPQHF. The CDR3 region has the DNA TGTGCCACCAGCGCCCGGACAGATTATAGCAATCAGCCCCAGCATTTT.

The rearrangement links TRBV5-1 to TRBJ2-7; the match to TRBD1 covers 8 bases. Germline V gene sequence: CDR1 SGHRS, CDR2 YFSETQ. V was clipped by 4 bases and J by 1 base; unmatched bases: 4. The CDR3 sequence is 14 residues long. The chain's CDR3 is CASSPRQGSYEQYF. DNA of the CDR3: TGCGCCAGCAGCCCTAGACAGGGGTCCTACGAGCAGTACTTC.

The V gene is TRBV6-6, the J gene TRBJ2-3, with 7 bases that match TRBD1. Germline CDR1 MNHNY, CDR2 SVGAGI (reference sequence). The V and J ends lost 3 bases and 10 bases, in that order; junction bases with no gene match: 16. The CDR3 consists of 16 residues. CDR3 sequence reads: CASSYSTGRSTVAQYF. In nucleotides, the CDR3 is TGTGCCAGCAGTTATTCGACAGGGCGTAGTACAGTGGCGCAGTATTTT.

The rearrangement uses TRBV19 and TRBJ2-2; TRBD2 might be the D (6 bases). The germline V gene has CDR1 LNHDA and CDR2 SQIVND (reference sequence). V was shortened by 4 bases and J by 2 bases, with 20 bases between the two germline ends. This CDR3 is 18 amino acids long. The CDR3 spells CASSTSPSTGLNTGELFF. The CDR3 nucleotides are TGTGCCAGTAGTACCTCACCATCGACGGGACTCAACACCGGGGAGCTGTTTTTT.

The chain carries TRBV7-8 and TRBJ1-6; D perhaps matches TRBD1 (5 bases). The V end lost 5 bases, the J end lost 5 bases, and 13 bases lay between the germline ends. Germline V gene sequence: CDR1 SGHVS, CDR2 FQNEAQ. The CDR3 spans 15 residues. Here the CDR3 reads CASSGVRQNNSPLHF. CDR3 sequence (DNA): TGTGCCAGCAGCGGCGTCCGACAGAATAATTCACCCCTCCACTTT.

V usage is TRBV6-5 and J usage is TRBJ1-2, with 8 bases identical to TRBD1. The CDR3 totals 13 residues. CDR1 is MNHEY and CDR2 is SVGAGI in the germline V gene. V was clipped by 6 bases and J by 4 bases; unmatched bases: 4. The CDR3: CASRSGTGYGYTF. CDR3 sequence (DNA): TGTGCCAGCAGGTCCGGGACAGGCTATGGCTACACCTTC.

The rearrangement joins TRBV5-5 to TRBJ2-2; 8 bases align to TRBD1. Trimming at V came to 4 bases and at J to 7 bases, leaving 12 bases not matched to a gene. Per the germline V gene, CDR1 is SGHKS and CDR2 is YYEKEE (reference sequence). The CDR3 sequence is 16 residues long. Here the CDR3 DNA reads TGTGCCAGCAGCCGGGGGAACAGGGGGGCTGGCGGGGAGCTGTTTTTT. Translated, it gives CASSRGNRGAGGELFF.

The DNA of the CDR3 is TGTGCCAGCAGCCAAGATGTCGGGGTTACCGGGGAGCTGTTTTTT. Its translation: CASSQDVGVTGELFF. V is TRBV3-1 (or the pseudogene TRBV3-2) and J is TRBJ2-2; TRBD2 is a possible D gene (5 bases). The germline V and J ends were trimmed by 0 bases and 5 bases, with 10 bases remaining between them. Germline lookup yields CDR1 LGHDT and CDR2 YNNKEL (reference sequence). This CDR3 region has 15 residues.

V and J are TRBV7-8 and TRBJ2-5, with TRBD2 identical over 7 bases. V was pared by 5 bases and J by 7 bases, with 7 bases of the junction left unmatched. Per germline, CDR1 SGHVS and CDR2 FQNEAQ. This CDR3 has 13 amino acids. The CDR3 protein is CASSRTRDSTQYF. CDR3 in DNA: TGTGCCAGCAGCCGGACTAGAGATTCGACCCAGTACTTC.

The chain combines TRBV19 with TRBJ1-5; 8 nucleotides line up with TRBD1. The germline CDR1 and CDR2 sequences are LNHDA and SQIVND (reference sequence). The length of the CDR3 is 15 residues. V lost 5 bases, J lost 2 bases, and 5 bases stayed unmatched. Written as DNA, the CDR3 is TGTGCCAGTAGTCCTGAGACAGGGGGCAATCAGCCCCAGCATTTT. It translates to CASSPETGGNQPQHF. Full variable domain (remainder filled in from reference TRBV19 and TRBJ1-5): DGGITQSPKYLFRKEGQNVTLSCEQNLNHDAMYWYRQDPGQGLRLIYYSQIVNDFQKGDIAEGYSVSREKKESFPLTVTSAQKNPTAFYLCASSPETGGNQPQHFGDGTRLSIL.

V gene TRBV19 combines with J gene TRBJ2-5, with 7 positions matching TRBD2. Germline V gene sequence: CDR1 LNHDA, CDR2 SQIVND (reference sequence). The ends lost 4 bases at V and 5 bases at J; junction bases unmatched: 10. This CDR3 has 15 residues. The CDR3 loop reads CASSKREAGRETQYF. DNA of the CDR3: TGTGCCAGTAGTAAGAGGGAAGCGGGGCGTGAGACCCAGTACTTC.

V usage is TRBV6-6 and J usage is TRBJ2-3; TRBD2 aligns across 13 bases. V lost 6 bases, J lost 1 base, and 7 bases stayed unmatched. The CDR3 totals 17 residues. CDR1 MNHNY and CDR2 SVGAGI come from the germline V gene (reference sequence). Written as DNA, the CDR3 is TGTGCCAGCAGGCGACTAGCGGGGGGCGGGGGCACAGATACGCAGTATTTT. Amino acids: CASRRLAGGGGTDTQYF.

The CDR3 spells CASSQVIQAPGGTTQYF. The CDR3 nucleotides are TGTGCCAGCAGCCAAGTTATCCAGGCGCCCGGAGGAACAACCCAGTACTTC. V gene TRBV3-1 (or the pseudogene TRBV3-2) combines with J gene TRBJ2-5; D perhaps matches TRBD2 (5 bases). V lost 1 base and J lost 8, with 23 bases in between. Germline V gene sequence: CDR1 LGHDT, CDR2 YNNKEL (reference sequence). The CDR3 spans 17 residues.

This sequence joins TRBV5-1 and TRBJ1-6; 7 bases fit TRBD1. Germline assignment: CDR1 SGHRS and CDR2 YFSETQ. The CDR3 totals 15 residues. Trimming cost V 0 bases and J 8 bases; bases outside gene matches: 5. The CDR3 loop reads CASSLEPGGDSPLHF. The CDR3, as DNA: TGCGCCAGCAGCTTGGAACCAGGGGGTGATTCACCCCTCCACTTT.